The rows below give T cell receptor beta chains drawn from one sample of a study of molecular identifiers for immune sequencing clone quantification. TCRdb re-analysed the PCR reads in MiXCR, keeping a single row per CDR3 protein. The sample lists some 580,000 distinct CDR3 sequences, about 25% seen once, with 0.75% to 0.8% in the top ten. The sample was naive CD8+ T cells from blood, with Jurkat cell RNA spiked in. The source is a human donor in good health. Some libraries in this study had Jurkat cell RNA spiked in. Each CDR3 is given with its conserved first and last residue. The D gene is left open where the match is weak. Expanded clones get a size class; other rows say once, few or many, or leave the size out.

DNA: TGTGCCAGCAGTACAGGACAGGGAAATCAGCCCCAGCATTTT
CDR3: CASSTGQGNQPQHF
size: many
D: TRBD1
V: TRBV12-3/TRBV12-4
J: TRBJ1-5

DNA: TGTGCCAGCAGTTTATCTCGGCGGGAGGGGGATGAGCAGTTCTTC
CDR3: CASSLSRREGDEQFF
size: few
D: TRBD2
V: TRBV28
J: TRBJ2-1

DNA: TGTGCCAGCAGCCCCCCTGTGGGGAGCCCGGCTTGGAGTGAGCAGTTCTTC
CDR3: CASSPPVGSPAWSEQFF
size: few
D: -
V: TRBV7-9
J: TRBJ2-1

DNA: TGCAGTGCTAGGAGGCGGGGGGGCCGTGAGACCCAGTACTTC
CDR3: CSARRRGGRETQYF
size: -
D: TRBD2
V: TRBV20-1
J: TRBJ2-5

DNA: TGCGCCAGCAGCCCCCCCGGGACCTACCCCGGGGAGCTGTTTTTT
CDR3: CASSPPGTYPGELFF
size: -
D: -
V: TRBV4-1
J: TRBJ2-2

DNA: TGTGCCAGCAGCTTAGAGGGACTAGCGGGGGGGCTCACAGATACGCAGTATTTT
CDR3: CASSLEGLAGGLTDTQYF
size: few
D: TRBD2
V: TRBV7-9
J: TRBJ2-3

DNA: TGTGCCAGCAGTCCCGGGACAGGGGGGTACTTC
CDR3: CASSPGTGGYF
size: many
D: TRBD1
V: TRBV5-4
J: TRBJ2-7

DNA: TGTGCCAGCAGTCACTATGGGGTGGATCAGCCCCAGCATTTT
CDR3: CASSHYGVDQPQHF
size: -
D: -
V: TRBV27
J: TRBJ1-5

DNA: TGTGCCACCAGCAGAGGGACAGATTCCTACGAGCAGTACTTC
CDR3: CATSRGTDSYEQYF
size: -
D: -
V: TRBV15
J: TRBJ2-7

DNA: TGTGCCAGCGTGCCCCTGCTAGCGGGAGGGCCAGCTACGCAGTATTTT
CDR3: CASVPLLAGGPATQYF
size: many
D: TRBD2
V: TRBV27
J: TRBJ2-3

DNA: TGCGCCAGCAGCCAGACAGGGGGGAGCACTGAAGCTTTCTTT
CDR3: CASSQTGGSTEAFF
size: few
D: TRBD1
V: TRBV4-1
J: TRBJ1-1

DNA: TGCAGTGCTAGTTATCCCTCGCCTTGGGGGCGCGAAGAGACCCAGTACTTC
CDR3: CSASYPSPWGREETQYF
size: -
D: -
V: TRBV20-1
J: TRBJ2-5

DNA: TGTGCCAGCACCATGTCGCCGAACACTGAAGCTTTCTTT
CDR3: CASTMSPNTEAFF
size: many
D: -
V: TRBV5-5
J: TRBJ1-1

DNA: TGTGCCAGATCGGGGACTAGCGAACACACAGATACGCAGTATTTT
CDR3: CARSGTSEHTDTQYF
size: -
D: TRBD2
V: TRBV2
J: TRBJ2-3

DNA: TGTGCCAGCTCACCCTCCGACAGGGTTCGCACAGATACGCAGTATTTT
CDR3: CASSPSDRVRTDTQYF
size: -
D: TRBD1
V: TRBV18
J: TRBJ2-3

DNA: TGTGCCAGTAGTATGGGGAATTCACCCCTCCACTTT
CDR3: CASSMGNSPLHF
size: -
D: -
V: TRBV19
J: TRBJ1-6

DNA: TGTGCCAGCATCCCCGGCAGGGGTGTCAGGGCCAACGTCCTGACTTTC
CDR3: CASIPGRGVRANVLTF
size: few
D: -
V: TRBV7-9
J: TRBJ2-6

DNA: TGCAGTGCTCGGATCGGGGACCGAAGCACAGATACGCAGTATTTT
CDR3: CSARIGDRSTDTQYF
size: many
D: -
V: TRBV20-1
J: TRBJ2-3

DNA: TGCGCCAGCAGCCAAGACCGGGACAGGGCCTACGAGCAGTACTTC
CDR3: CASSQDRDRAYEQYF
size: many
D: TRBD1
V: TRBV4-3
J: TRBJ2-7

DNA: TGTGCCTGGAAATCCCAGGGCTACACCTTC
CDR3: CAWKSQGYTF
size: many
D: -
V: TRBV30
J: TRBJ1-2

DNA: TGTGCCAGCAGTACGTGGGACAGGGGTGTCTATGGCTACACCTTC
CDR3: CASSTWDRGVYGYTF
size: -
D: TRBD1
V: TRBV28
J: TRBJ1-2